These 17 T cell receptor beta chains came from one sample sequenced in a study of human T cells and chemical hapten exposure. MiXCR, applied by TCRdb to the RACE reads, yields one record per CDR3 protein. The top ten clones hold about 3% of a sample with roughly 100,000 distinct CDR3 sequences, approximately 9% of them seen once. Noted time point: healthy volunteer bleed at 2 weeks. It was unfractionated whole blood from which total RNA was extracted. What was sequenced was whole blood. The receptors originated from a female donor in good health. Some clones in this sample may be carry-over from other donors' samples.

This clonotype came up a few times. The chain has TRBV5-5 and TRBJ1-5; D might be TRBD1 (5 bases). The V gene's germline CDR1 is SGHKS and CDR2 YYEKEE (reference sequence). There are 16 residues in the CDR3. Trimming cost V 3 bases and J 2 bases, with 15 bases left between them. CDR3 sequence (DNA): TGTGCCAGCAGCTACCAGGCCGGGGGAGGCAATCAGCCCCAGCATTTT. It codes for CASSYQAGGGNQPQHF.

Many counts were recorded for this clonotype. The chain couples TRBV7-9 to TRBJ2-7; TRBD2 might be the D (7 bases). CDR1 and CDR2 (germline): SEHNR, FQNEAQ (reference sequence). The CDR3 consists of 15 residues. Trimming shortened V by 8 bases and J by 2 bases, and 19 bases separated the two germline ends. CDR3 DNA sequence: TGTGCCAGCCAAGGGCGGGGGCCCAAGCCCTACGAGCAGTACTTC. It encodes CASQGRGPKPYEQYF.

This clonotype was detected a few times. The chain recombines TRBV25-1 with TRBJ1-2; D uncertain. Germline-derived CDR1 and CDR2 are MGHDK and SYGVNS. V lost 3 bases to trimming and J lost 5 bases, with 10 bases between them. This CDR3 has 13 amino acids. The CDR3 loop reads CASSENDIYGYTF. Here the CDR3 DNA reads TGTGCCAGCAGTGAGAATGATATTTATGGCTACACCTTC.

In the case of this clonotype: One end of the junction is discordant with germline, which a read error may explain. J is TRBJ1-3 and V is TRBV10-3; 7 bases are shared with TRBD1. The V gene's germline CDR1 is ENHRY and CDR2 SYGVKD. This CDR3 spans 14 amino acids. The CDR3 DNA reads as TGTGCCATCAGTCCCCCGGGACAGCTGTTGCTGACACGTTTT. Residues: CAISPPGQLLLTRF.

This clonotype was seen a handful of times. The chain carries TRBV6-2 or TRBV6-3 and TRBJ1-1, with a tentative D call TRBD1 (5 bases). The ends were cut back, 5 bases at V and 1 base at J, with 23 bases in the middle. CDR3 length: 18 residues. In germline, CDR1 is MNHEY, CDR2 SVGEGT. The CDR3 sequence: CASSRKYRQLRGNTEAFF. The CDR3 bases are TGTGCCAGCAGTCGCAAGTACAGGCAATTAAGGGGGAACACTGAAGCTTTCTTT.

This clonotype was seen a few times. This chain uses TRBV2 with TRBJ2-3, with no clear D. CDR1 is SNHLY and CDR2 is FYNNEI in the germline V gene. The CDR3 spans 16 residues. V lost 6 bases and J lost 2, with 18 bases in between. The CDR3: CASRPRVSWATDTQYF. The CDR3 DNA reads as TGTGCCAGCAGGCCCCGGGTCAGTTGGGCCACAGATACGCAGTATTTT.

This clonotype was detected a few times. The CDR3 nucleotides read TGTGCCAGCAGCACGCCCCCGCGCACTGAAGCTTTCTTT. This encodes CASSTPPRTEAFF. The chain links TRBV5-4 to TRBJ1-1, with D hard to call. This CDR3 is built from 13 residues. Germline assignment: CDR1 SGHNT and CDR2 YYREEE (reference sequence). Trimming left V 4 bases short and J 4 bases short, with 11 bases between.

This clonotype has a handful of counts. This chain connects TRBV27 to TRBJ2-6; D is ambiguous. The germline V gene has CDR1 MNHEY and CDR2 SMNVEV (reference sequence). The CDR3 runs to 13 residues. Trimming shortened V by 6 bases and J by 1 base, and 4 bases separated the two germline ends. CDR3 nucleotide sequence: TGTGCCAGCAGGATTTCTGGGGCCAACGTCCTGACTTTC. It yields the protein CASRISGANVLTF.

This clonotype was found many times. This chain uses TRBV28 with TRBJ1-6; D gene ambiguous. The CDR3 is made up of 12 amino acids. The germline CDR1 and CDR2 sequences are MDHEN and SYDVKM. V lost 6 bases and J lost 7, with 7 bases in between. CDR3 nucleotide sequence: TGTGCCAGCAGCAGAGGGAATTCACCCCTCCACTTT. Residues: CASSRGNSPLHF.

The V gene is TRBV7-2, the J gene TRBJ1-1; 8 bases are shared with TRBD1. This CDR3 region has 14 residues. The V gene's germline CDR1 is SGHTA and CDR2 FQGNSA. Losses at the gene ends were 5 bases for V and 3 bases for J; bases not matched to a gene: 5. CDR3: CASSPDRGHTEAFF. CDR3 in DNA: TGTGCCAGCAGCCCTGACAGGGGACACACTGAAGCTTTCTTT.

This clonotype was counted at least ten times. V is TRBV27 and J is TRBJ2-1; the D gene is possibly TRBD2 (6 bases). Germline V gene lookup returns CDR1 MNHEY and CDR2 SMNVEV (reference sequence). V lost 7 bases and J lost 5, with 21 bases in between. The CDR3 is 16 residues long. The CDR3 protein is CASTLFGGGGDNEQFF. Here the CDR3 DNA reads TGTGCCAGCACTCTTTTCGGGGGAGGAGGGGACAATGAGCAGTTCTTC.

This chain uses TRBV5-6 with TRBJ2-7; 8 bases align to TRBD1. The CDR3 covers 13 residues. The germline V gene encodes CDR1 SGHDT and CDR2 YYEEEE. The trim removed 1 base at V and 4 bases at J, leaving 1 base unmatched. CDR3 nucleotides: TGTGCCAGCAGCTTGACAGGGGGATACGAGCAGTACTTC. Protein sequence: CASSLTGGYEQYF.

This clonotype was seen more than once but under ten times. The J gene is TRBJ1-1, the V gene TRBV6-6, with 7 bases aligning to TRBD1. V lost 5 bases and J lost 0; bases outside the gene matches: 9. Germline loops: CDR1 MNHNY, CDR2 SVGAGI (reference sequence). The CDR3 is made up of 16 amino acids. The CDR3 region is CASSKGKGALNTEAFF. The CDR3 nucleotides are TGTGCCAGCAGTAAAGGGAAGGGGGCCCTGAACACTGAAGCTTTCTTT.

This clonotype has a handful of counts. The gene calls are TRBV10-3 and TRBJ2-7, with TRBD1 matching 9 bases. CDR1 ENHRY and CDR2 SYGVKD come from the germline V gene. CDR3 length equals 13 residues. The V segment lost 6 bases and the J segment 6 bases; nucleotides outside the gene matches: 6. CDR3 in DNA: TGTGCCATCAGACCGGGACAGGGACGCGAGCAGTACTTC. It translates to CAIRPGQGREQYF.

The chain joins TRBV6-1 to TRBJ2-3; D unclear. Trimming shortened V by 3 bases and J by 7 bases, and 14 bases separated the two germline ends. The length of the CDR3 is 14 residues. Germline V lookup: CDR1 MNHNS, CDR2 SASEGT. The CDR3 DNA follows: TGTGCCAGCAGTGAGGTGGGCTCCCTCTATACGCAGTATTTT. Residues: CASSEVGSLYTQYF.

The chain couples TRBV19 to TRBJ2-3; D is ambiguous. V shed 6 bases and J shed 0 bases, with 16 bases lying between them. Looked up from germline, CDR1 is LNHDA and CDR2 is SQIVND (reference sequence). The CDR3 sequence is 16 residues long. The CDR3 reads CASSKPVITSTDTQYF. CDR3 DNA sequence: TGTGCCAGTAGCAAACCCGTTATAACTAGCACAGATACGCAGTATTTT.

The V call is TRBV20-1, the J call TRBJ1-1; a weak D match, TRBD1 (6 bases). The CDR3 contains 17 residues. Germline CDR1 and CDR2: DFQATT and SNEGSKA (reference sequence). Trimming took 5 bases from V and 4 from J, leaving 26 bases between them. This CDR3 reads CSAGKTGNIGGRTEAFF. CDR3 sequence (DNA): TGCAGTGCTGGAAAGACAGGAAATATTGGGGGTCGCACTGAAGCTTTCTTT.